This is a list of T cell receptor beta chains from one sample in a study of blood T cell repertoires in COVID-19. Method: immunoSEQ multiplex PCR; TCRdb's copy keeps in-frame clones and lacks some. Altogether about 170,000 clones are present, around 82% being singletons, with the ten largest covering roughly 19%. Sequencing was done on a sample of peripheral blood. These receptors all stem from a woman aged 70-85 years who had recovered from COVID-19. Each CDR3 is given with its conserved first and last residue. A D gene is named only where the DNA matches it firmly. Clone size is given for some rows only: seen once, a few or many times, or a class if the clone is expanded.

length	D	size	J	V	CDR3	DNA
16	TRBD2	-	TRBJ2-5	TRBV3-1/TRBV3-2	CASSPPGTRARETQYF	TGTGCCAGCAGCCCCCCCGGGACTAGAGCCCGTGAGACCCAGTACTTC
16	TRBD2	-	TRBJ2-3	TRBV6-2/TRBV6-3	CASSRLAGVGTDTQYF	TGTGCCAGCAGCCGACTAGCGGGAGTTGGCACAGATACGCAGTATTTT
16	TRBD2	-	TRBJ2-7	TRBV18	CASSHTPGGRAYEQYF	TGTGCCAGCTCACACACCCCGGGCGGGAGGGCCTACGAGCAGTACTTC
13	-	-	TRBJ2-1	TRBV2	CASAPTQVGEQFF	TGTGCCAGCGCCCCCACCCAGGTGGGTGAGCAGTTCTTC
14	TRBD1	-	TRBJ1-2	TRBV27	CASSSDRVSGGYTF	TGTGCCAGCAGTTCGGACAGGGTCTCGGGTGGCTACACCTTC
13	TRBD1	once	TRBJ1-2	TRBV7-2	CASSLRTGYGYTF	TGTGCCAGCAGCCTCCGGACAGGCTATGGCTACACCTTC
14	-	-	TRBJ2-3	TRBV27	CASSLSTQADTQYF	TGTGCCAGCAGTTTATCCACCCAGGCAGATACGCAGTATTTT
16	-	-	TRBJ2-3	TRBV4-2	CASSQAFSGKTDTQYF	TGTGCCAGCAGCCAAGCTTTTAGCGGTAAAACAGATACGCAGTATTTT
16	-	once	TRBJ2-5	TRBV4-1	CASSQEGTGIQETQYF	TGCGCCAGCAGCCAAGAGGGAACAGGGATACAAGAGACCCAGTACTTC
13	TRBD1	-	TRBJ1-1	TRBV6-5	CASRDRGGSEAFF	TGTGCCTCCCGGGACAGGGGAGGGTCTGAAGCTTTCTTT
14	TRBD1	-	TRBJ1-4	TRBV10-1	CASGPQGSNEKLFF	TGCGCCAGCGGGCCACAGGGGAGTAATGAAAAACTGTTTTTT
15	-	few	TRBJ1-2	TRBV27	CASSSREGPYYGYTF	TGTGCCAGCAGTTCCCGGGAGGGGCCCTACTATGGCTACACCTTC
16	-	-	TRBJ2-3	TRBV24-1	CATSAPGRAEGDTQYF	TGTGCCACCAGTGCCCCCGGGCGGGCGGAGGGAGATACGCAGTATTTT
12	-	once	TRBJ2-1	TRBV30	CAWRSSFNEQFF	TGTGCCTGGAGATCTAGTTTCAATGAGCAGTTCTTC
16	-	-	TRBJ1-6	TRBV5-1	CASSLNNRNYNSPLHF	TGCGCCAGCAGCCTGAACAACAGGAATTATAATTCACCCCTCCACTTT
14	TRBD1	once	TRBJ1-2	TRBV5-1	CASSDLTGGYGYTF	TGCGCCAGCAGCGACCTGACAGGGGGCTATGGCTACACCTTC
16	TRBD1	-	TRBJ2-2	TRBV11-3	CASSSGQGRDTGELFF	TGTGCCAGCAGCTCAGGACAGGGAAGGGACACCGGGGAGCTGTTTTTT
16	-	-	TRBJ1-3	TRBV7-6	CASSLSGRGTGNTIYF	TGTGCCAGCAGCTTATCCGGCCGGGGTACTGGAAACACCATATATTTT
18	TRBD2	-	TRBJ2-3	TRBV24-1	CATSDPRASGGAGDTQYF	TGTGCCACCAGTGATCCGCGGGCTAGCGGGGGGGCCGGAGATACGCAGTATTTT
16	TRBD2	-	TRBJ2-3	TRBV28	CASSSAFGGTTDTQYF	TGTGCCAGCAGTTCCGCCTTCGGGGGGACGACAGATACGCAGTATTTT
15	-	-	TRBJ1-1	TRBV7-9	CASSQGWQANTEAFF	TGTGCCAGCAGCCAGGGGTGGCAGGCGAACACTGAAGCTTTCTTT
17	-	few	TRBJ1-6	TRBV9	CASSEARGGARNSPLHF	TGTGCCAGCAGCGAAGCCCGGGGGGGGGCTCGGAATTCACCCCTCCACTTT
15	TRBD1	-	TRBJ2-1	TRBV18	CASSQGTGSYNEQFF	TGTGCCAGTTCCCAAGGGACAGGCAGCTACAATGAGCAGTTCTTC
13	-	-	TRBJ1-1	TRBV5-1	CASGEQGNTEAFF	TGCGCCAGTGGTGAACAGGGAAACACTGAAGCTTTCTTT
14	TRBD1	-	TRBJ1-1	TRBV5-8	CASSLRTGGTEAFF	TGTGCCAGCAGCCTTAGGACAGGGGGCACTGAAGCTTTCTTT
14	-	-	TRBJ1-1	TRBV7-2	CASSTDSHYTEAFF	TGTGCCAGCAGCACCGACAGCCACTACACTGAAGCTTTCTTT
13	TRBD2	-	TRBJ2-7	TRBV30	CAWTSGGSYEQYF	TGTGCCTGGACTAGCGGGGGGTCCTACGAGCAGTACTTC
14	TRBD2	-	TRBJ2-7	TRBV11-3	CASSLTSGGTEQYF	TGTGCCAGCAGCTTGACTAGCGGTGGTACCGAGCAGTACTTC
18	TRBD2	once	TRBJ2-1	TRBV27	CASSAAGTSGNSYNEQFF	TGTGCCAGCAGTGCCGCCGGGACTAGCGGAAATTCCTACAATGAGCAGTTCTTC
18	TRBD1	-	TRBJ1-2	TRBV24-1	CATSDPQWEDRGRNGYTF	TGTGCCACCAGTGACCCCCAATGGGAGGACAGGGGGCGGAATGGCTACACCTTC
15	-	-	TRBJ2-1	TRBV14	CASTSHGSSYNEQFF	TGTGCCAGTACCTCCCACGGGAGCTCCTACAATGAGCAGTTCTTC
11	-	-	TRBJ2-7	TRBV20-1	CSARDYYEQYF	TGCAGTGCTAGAGATTATTACGAGCAGTACTTC
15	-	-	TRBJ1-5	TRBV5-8	CASSLVLRTNVPQHF	TGTGCCAGCAGCTTGGTTCTCCGGACAAATGTTCCCCAGCATTTT
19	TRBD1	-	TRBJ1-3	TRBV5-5	CASSPGPARQGSAGNTIYF	TGTGCCAGCAGCCCCGGCCCTGCCCGACAGGGGTCCGCTGGAAACACCATATATTTT
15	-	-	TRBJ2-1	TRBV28	CASSPHPSSYNEQFF	TGTGCCAGCAGTCCCCACCCCAGCTCCTACAATGAGCAGTTCTTC
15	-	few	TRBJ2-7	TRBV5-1	CASSLAFGQTYEQYF	TGCGCCAGCAGCTTGGCCTTTGGACAAACCTACGAGCAGTACTTC
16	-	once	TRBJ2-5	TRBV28	CASSLITGRAAETQYF	TGTGCCAGCAGTTTAATCACGGGCAGGGCGGCAGAGACCCAGTACTTC
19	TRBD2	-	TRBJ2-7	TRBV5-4	CASSLAGGLAGRSSYEQYF	TGTGCCAGCAGCTTGGCGGGGGGACTAGCGGGGCGCAGCTCCTACGAGCAGTACTTC
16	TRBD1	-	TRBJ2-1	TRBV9	CASSVGGQGVDNEQFF	TGTGCCAGCAGCGTAGGGGGACAGGGGGTCGACAATGAGCAGTTCTTC
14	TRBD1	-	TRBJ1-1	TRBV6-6	CASRPQPHRGEAFF	TGTGCCAGCAGGCCACAACCCCACAGGGGGGAAGCTTTCTTT
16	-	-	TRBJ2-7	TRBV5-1	CASSHLPWRGLYEQYF	TGCGCCAGCAGCCACCTGCCTTGGAGGGGGCTCTACGAGCAGTACTTC
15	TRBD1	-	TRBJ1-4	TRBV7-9	CASSQAGQLNEKLFF	TGTGCCAGCAGCCAGGCGGGACAGCTTAATGAAAAACTGTTTTTT
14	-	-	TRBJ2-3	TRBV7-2	CASSLGGSGNPQYF	TGTGCCAGCAGCTTAGGGGGTAGCGGAAACCCGCAGTATTTT
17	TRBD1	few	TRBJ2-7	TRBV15	CATSRDLGRGYSYEQYF	TGTGCCACCAGCAGAGATCTGGGCAGGGGGTACTCCTACGAGCAGTACTTC
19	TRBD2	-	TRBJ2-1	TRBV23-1	CASSRWGLAGPGTYNEQFF	TGCGCCAGCAGCCGGTGGGGACTAGCGGGCCCGGGCACCTACAATGAGCAGTTCTTC